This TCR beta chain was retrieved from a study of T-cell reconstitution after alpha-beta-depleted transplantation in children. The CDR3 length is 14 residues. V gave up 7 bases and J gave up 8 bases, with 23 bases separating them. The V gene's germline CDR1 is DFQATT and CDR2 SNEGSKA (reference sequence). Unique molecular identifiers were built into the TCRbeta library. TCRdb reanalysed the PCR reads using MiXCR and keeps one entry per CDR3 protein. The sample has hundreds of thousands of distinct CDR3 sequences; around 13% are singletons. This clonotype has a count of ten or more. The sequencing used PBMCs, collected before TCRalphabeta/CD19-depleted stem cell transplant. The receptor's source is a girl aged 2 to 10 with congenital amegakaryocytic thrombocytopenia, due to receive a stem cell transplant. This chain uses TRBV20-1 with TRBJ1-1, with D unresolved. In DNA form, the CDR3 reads TGCAGTGGAGGTTCAAGACCTGAAGGCGGAGAAGCTTTCTTT. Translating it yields CSGGSRPEGGEAFF.